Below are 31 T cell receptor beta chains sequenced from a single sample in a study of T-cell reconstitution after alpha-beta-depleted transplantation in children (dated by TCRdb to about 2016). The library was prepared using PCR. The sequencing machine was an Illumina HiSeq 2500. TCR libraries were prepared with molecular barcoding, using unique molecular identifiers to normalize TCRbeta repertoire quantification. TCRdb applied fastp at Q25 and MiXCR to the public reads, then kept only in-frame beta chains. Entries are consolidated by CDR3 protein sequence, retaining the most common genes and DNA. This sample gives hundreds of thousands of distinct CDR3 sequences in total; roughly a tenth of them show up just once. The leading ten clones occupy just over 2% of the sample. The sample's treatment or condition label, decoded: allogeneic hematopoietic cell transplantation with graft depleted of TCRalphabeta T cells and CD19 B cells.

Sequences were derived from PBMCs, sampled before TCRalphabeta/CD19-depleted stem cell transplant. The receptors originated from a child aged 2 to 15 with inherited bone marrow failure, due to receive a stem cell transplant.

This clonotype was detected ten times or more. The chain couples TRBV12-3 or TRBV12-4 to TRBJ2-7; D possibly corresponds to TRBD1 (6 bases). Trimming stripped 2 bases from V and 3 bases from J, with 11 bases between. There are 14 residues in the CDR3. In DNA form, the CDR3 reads TGTGCCAGCAGTTTACAGGGGTCTAGCTACGAGCAGTACTTC. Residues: CASSLQGSSYEQYF.

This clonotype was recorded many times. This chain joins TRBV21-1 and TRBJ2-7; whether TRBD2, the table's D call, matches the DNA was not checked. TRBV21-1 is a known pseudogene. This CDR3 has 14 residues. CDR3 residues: CASSEGDYHYEQYF. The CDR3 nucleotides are TGTGCCAGCAGCGAAGGGGACTACCACTACGAGCAGTACTTC.

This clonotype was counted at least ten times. The CDR3 region has the DNA TGTGCCAGCAGTTTACTCAGGGGTTCACTAACGGAGACCCAGTACTTC. Encoded protein: CASSLLRGSLTETQYF. The chain links TRBV27 to TRBJ2-5; D is perhaps TRBD1 (6 bases). Per the germline V gene, CDR1 is MNHEY and CDR2 is SMNVEV (reference sequence). V was trimmed by 2 bases and J by 5 bases, leaving 18 bases between them. The CDR3 is made up of 16 amino acids.

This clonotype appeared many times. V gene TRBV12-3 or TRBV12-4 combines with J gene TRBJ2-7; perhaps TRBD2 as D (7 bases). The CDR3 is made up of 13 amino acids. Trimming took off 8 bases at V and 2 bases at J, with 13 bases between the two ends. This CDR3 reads CASGEGHAYEQYF. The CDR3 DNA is TGTGCCAGCGGGGAGGGACATGCCTACGAGCAGTACTTC.

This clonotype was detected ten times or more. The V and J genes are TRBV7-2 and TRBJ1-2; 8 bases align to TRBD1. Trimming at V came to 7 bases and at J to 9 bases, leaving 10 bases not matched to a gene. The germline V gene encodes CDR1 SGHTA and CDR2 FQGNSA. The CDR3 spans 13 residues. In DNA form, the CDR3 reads TGTGCCAGCAAGAATCGACAGGGGAGAAGCTACACCTTC. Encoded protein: CASKNRQGRSYTF.

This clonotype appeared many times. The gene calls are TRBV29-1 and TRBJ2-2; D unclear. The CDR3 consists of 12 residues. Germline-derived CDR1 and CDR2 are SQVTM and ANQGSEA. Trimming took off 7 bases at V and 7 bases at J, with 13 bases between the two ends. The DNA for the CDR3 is TGCAGCGCCCAAGCAGAGAACGGGGAGCTGTTTTTT. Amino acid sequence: CSAQAENGELFF.

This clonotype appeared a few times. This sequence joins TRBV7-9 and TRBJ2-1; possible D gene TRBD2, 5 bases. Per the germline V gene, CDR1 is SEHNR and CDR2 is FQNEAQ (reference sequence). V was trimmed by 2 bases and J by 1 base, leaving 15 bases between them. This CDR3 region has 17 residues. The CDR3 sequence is CASSLSAGIYSYNEQFF. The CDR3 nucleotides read TGTGCCAGCAGCTTATCCGCGGGTATCTATTCCTACAATGAGCAGTTCTTC.

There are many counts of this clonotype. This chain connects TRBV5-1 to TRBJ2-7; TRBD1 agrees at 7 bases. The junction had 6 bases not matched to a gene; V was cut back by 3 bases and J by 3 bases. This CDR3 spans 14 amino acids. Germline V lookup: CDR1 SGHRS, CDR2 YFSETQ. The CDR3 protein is CASSSPGTVYEQYF. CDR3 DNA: TGCGCCAGCAGCTCTCCCGGGACAGTCTACGAGCAGTACTTC.

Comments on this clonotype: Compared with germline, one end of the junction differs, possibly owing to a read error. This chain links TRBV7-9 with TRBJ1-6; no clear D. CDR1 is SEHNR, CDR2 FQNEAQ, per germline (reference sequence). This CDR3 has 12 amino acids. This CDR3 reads CSSSLGNSPLHF. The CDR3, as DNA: TGTTCCAGCAGCTTAGGAAATTCACCCCTCCACTTT.

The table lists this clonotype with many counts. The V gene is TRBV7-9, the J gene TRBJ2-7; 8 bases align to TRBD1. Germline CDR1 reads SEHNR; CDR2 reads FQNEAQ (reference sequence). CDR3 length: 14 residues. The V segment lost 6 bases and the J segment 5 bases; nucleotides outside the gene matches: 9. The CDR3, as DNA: TGTGCCAGCAGACCTGTGGACAGGGCAGACGAGCAGTACTTC. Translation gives CASRPVDRADEQYF.

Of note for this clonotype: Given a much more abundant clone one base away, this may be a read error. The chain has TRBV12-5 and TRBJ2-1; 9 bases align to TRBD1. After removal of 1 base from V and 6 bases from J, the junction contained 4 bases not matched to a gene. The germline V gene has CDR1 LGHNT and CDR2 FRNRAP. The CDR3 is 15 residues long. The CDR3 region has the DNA TGTGCTAGTGGTTTGGAACAGGGGGCTTCCAATGAGCAGTTCTTC. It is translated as CASGLEQGASNEQFF.

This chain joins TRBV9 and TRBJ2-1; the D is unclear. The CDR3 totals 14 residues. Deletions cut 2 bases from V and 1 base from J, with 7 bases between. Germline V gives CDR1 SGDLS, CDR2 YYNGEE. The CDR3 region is CASSVENSYNEQFF. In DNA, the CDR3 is TGTGCCAGCAGCGTGGAAAATTCCTACAATGAGCAGTTCTTC.

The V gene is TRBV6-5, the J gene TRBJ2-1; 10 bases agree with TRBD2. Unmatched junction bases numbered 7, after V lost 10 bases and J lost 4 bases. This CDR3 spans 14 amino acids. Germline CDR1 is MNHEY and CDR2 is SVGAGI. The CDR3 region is CATRGAGGYNEQFF. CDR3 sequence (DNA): TGTGCCACCAGGGGAGCGGGAGGGTACAATGAGCAGTTCTTC.

The CDR3 loop reads CASSLLAGWNEQYF. In DNA form, the CDR3 reads TGTGCCAGCAGCCTGCTAGCGGGATGGAACGAGCAGTACTTC. The rearrangement joins TRBV12-3 or TRBV12-4 to TRBJ2-7, with 9 bases that match TRBD2. CDR3 size: 14 residues. The V gene end was trimmed by 6 bases and the J gene end by 5 bases; junction bases not matched to a gene: 8.

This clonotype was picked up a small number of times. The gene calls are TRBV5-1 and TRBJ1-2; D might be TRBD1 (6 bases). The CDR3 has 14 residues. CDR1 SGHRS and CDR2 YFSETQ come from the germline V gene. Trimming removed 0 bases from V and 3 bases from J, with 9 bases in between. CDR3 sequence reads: CASSLEGDDYGYTF. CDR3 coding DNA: TGCGCCAGCAGCTTGGAGGGGGATGACTATGGCTACACCTTC.

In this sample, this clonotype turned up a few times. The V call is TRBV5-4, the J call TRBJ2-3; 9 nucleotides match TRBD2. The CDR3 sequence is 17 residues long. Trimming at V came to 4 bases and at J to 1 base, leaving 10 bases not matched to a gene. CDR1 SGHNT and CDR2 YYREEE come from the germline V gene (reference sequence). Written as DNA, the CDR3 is TGTGCCAGCAGCCATTCCAATAGCGGGAGTCGCACAGATACGCAGTATTTT. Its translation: CASSHSNSGSRTDTQYF.

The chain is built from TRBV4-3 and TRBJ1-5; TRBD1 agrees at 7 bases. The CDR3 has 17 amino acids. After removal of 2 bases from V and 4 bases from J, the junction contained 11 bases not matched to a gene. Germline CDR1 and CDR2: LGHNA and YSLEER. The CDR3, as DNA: TGCGCCAGCAGCCAACCACTCCCGGACAGGCGAAATCAGCCCCAGCATTTT. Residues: CASSQPLPDRRNQPQHF.

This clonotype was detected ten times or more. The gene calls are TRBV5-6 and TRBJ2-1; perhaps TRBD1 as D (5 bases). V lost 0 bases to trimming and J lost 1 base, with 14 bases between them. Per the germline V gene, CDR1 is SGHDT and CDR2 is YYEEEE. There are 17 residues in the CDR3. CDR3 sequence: CASSLAPGWGSYNEQFF. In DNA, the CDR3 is TGTGCCAGCAGCTTGGCCCCAGGGTGGGGTTCCTACAATGAGCAGTTCTTC. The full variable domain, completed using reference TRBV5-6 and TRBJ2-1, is DAGVTQSPTHLIKTRGQQVTLRCSPKSGHDTVSWYQQALGQGPQFIFQYYEEEERQRGNFPDRFSGHQFPNYSSELNVNALLLGDSALYLCASSLAPGWGSYNEQFFGPGTRLTVL.

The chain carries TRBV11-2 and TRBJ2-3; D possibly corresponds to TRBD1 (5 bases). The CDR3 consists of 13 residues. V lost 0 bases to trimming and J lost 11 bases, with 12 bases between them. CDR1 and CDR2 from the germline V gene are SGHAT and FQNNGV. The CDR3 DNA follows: TGTGCCAGCAGCTTAGAGTGGGGCCCAGGGCAGTATTTT. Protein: CASSLEWGPGQYF. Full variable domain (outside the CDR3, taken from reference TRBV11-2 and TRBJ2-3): EAGVAQSPRYKIIEKRQSVAFWCNPISGHATLYWYQQILGQGPKLLIQFQNNGVVDDSQLPKDRFSAERLKGVDSTLKIQPAKLEDSAVYLCASSLEWGPGQYFGPGTRLTVL.

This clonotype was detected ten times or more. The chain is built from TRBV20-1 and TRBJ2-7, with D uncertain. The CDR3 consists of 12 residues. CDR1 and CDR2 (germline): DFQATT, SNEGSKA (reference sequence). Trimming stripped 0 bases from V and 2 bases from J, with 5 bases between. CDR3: CSARDYPYEQYF. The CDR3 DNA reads TGCAGTGCTAGAGACTACCCCTACGAGCAGTACTTC.

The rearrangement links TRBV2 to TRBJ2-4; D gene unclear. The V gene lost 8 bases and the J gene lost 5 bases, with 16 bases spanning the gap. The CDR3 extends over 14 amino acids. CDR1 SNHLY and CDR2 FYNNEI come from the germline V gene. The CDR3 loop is CASVVGPAENIQYF. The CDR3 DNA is TGTGCCAGCGTTGTAGGTCCGGCCGAAAACATTCAGTACTTC. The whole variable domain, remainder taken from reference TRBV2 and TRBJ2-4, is EPEVTQTPSHQVTQMGQEVILRCVPISNHLYFYWYRQILGQKVEFLVSFYNNEISEKSEIFDDQFSVERPDGSNFTLKIRSTKLEDSAMYFCASVVGPAENIQYFGAGTRLSVL.

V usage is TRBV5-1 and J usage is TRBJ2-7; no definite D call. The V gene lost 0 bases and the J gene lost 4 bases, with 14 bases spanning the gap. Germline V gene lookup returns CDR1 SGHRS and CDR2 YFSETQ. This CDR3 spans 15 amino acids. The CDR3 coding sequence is TGCGCCAGCAGCTTGGCCGGGCCGCCAGAATACGAGCAGTACTTC. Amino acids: CASSLAGPPEYEQYF.

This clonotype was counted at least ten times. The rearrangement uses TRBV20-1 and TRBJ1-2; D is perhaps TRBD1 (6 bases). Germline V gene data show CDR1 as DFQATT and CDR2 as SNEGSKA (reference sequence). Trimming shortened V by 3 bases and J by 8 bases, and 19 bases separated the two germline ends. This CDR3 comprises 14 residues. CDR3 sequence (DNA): TGCAGTGCTAGCGCGGACAGCCTGGCAAGAGGCTACACCTTC. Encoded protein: CSASADSLARGYTF.

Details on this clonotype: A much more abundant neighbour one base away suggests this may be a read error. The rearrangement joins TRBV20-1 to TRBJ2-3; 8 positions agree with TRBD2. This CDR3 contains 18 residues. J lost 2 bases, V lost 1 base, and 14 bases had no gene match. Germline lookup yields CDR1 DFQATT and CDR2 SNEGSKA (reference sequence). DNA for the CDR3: TGCAGTGCTAGAGTTAGACTAGCGAGAGTGGCTAACACAGATACGCAGTATTTT. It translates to CSARVRLARVANTDTQYF.

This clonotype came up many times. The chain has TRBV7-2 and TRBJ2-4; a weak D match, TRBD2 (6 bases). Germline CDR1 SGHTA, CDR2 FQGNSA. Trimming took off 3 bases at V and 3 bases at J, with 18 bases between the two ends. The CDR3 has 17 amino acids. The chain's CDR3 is CASSFYGRGNGKNIQYF. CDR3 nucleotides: TGTGCCAGCAGCTTTTACGGTCGCGGGAACGGCAAAAACATTCAGTACTTC. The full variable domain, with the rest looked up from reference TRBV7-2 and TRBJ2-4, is GAGVSQSPSNKVTEKGKDVELRCDPISGHTALYWYRQSLGQGLEFLIYFQGNSAPDKSGLPSDRFSAERTGGSVSTLTIQRTQQEDSAVYLCASSFYGRGNGKNIQYFGAGTRLSVL.

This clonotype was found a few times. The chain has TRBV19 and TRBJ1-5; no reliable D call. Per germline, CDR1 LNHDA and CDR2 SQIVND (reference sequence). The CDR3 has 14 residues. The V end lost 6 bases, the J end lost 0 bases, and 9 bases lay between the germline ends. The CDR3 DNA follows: TGTGCCAGTAGGGGGTTATATAGCAATCAGCCCCAGCATTTT. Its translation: CASRGLYSNQPQHF.

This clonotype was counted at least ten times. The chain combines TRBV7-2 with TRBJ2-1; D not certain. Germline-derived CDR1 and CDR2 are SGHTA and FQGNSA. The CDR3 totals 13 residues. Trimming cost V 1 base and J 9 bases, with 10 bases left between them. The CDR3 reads CASSLGLTGEQFF. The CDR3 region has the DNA TGTGCCAGCAGCTTAGGTCTCACCGGTGAGCAGTTCTTC.

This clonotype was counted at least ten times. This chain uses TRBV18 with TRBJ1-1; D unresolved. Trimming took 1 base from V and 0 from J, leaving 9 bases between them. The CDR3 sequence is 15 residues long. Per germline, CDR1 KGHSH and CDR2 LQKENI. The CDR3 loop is CASSPRRSMNTEAFF. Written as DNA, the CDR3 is TGTGCCAGCTCACCACGCCGATCGATGAACACTGAAGCTTTCTTT.

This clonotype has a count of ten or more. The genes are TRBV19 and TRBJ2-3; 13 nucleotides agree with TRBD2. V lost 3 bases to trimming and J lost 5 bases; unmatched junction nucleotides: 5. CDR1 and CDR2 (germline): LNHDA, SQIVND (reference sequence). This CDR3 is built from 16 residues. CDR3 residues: CASSIGLAGVGDTQYF. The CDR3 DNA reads TGTGCCAGTAGTATCGGACTAGCGGGAGTGGGAGATACGCAGTATTTT.

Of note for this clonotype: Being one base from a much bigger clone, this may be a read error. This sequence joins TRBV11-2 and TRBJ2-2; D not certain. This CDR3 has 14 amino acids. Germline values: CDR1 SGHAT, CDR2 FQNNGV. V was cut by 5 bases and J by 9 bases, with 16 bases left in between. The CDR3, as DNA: TGTGCCAGCAGCCGAGCCTCCTCAGCCTGGGAGCTGTTTTTT. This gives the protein CASSRASSAWELFF.

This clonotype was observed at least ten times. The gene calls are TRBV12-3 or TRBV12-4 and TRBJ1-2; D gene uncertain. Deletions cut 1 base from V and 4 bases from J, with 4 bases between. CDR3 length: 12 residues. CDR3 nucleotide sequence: TGTGCCAGCAGTTTAGGTGTCTATGGCTACACCTTC. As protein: CASSLGVYGYTF.